Below are 27 T cell receptor beta chains sequenced from a single sample in a study of a mutant IDH1 vaccine in newly diagnosed glioma (dated by TCRdb to the early 2020s). Library preparation used the immunoSEQ multiplex PCR assay. In its TCRdb copy, this immuneACCESS table keeps in-frame sequences only and misses some clones. Where compared with another copy, unresolved V genes explain less than half of these, and the others have no known cause. Within this sample are 70,000 to 95,000 clones, with 82% of them counted one time only. Of the sample, roughly 5.3% falls within the top ten clones. According to the study, the label for this sample's time point signals: baseline, week 1 (first vaccination visit). This specimen's treatment or condition label, interpreted: pre-vaccination baseline after standard-of-care therapy. Material: PBMCs, obtained from a glioma patient treated with radiotherapy, temozolomide or both. These receptors all stem from a man between 35 and 55 years old with glioma. Some clones in this sample may be carry-over from other donors' samples.

The gene calls are TRBV4-2 and TRBJ2-6; 7 bases line up with TRBD2. The CDR3 spans 17 residues. Trimming cost V 7 bases and J 1 base; bases outside gene matches: 10. The germline V gene encodes CDR1 LGHNA and CDR2 YNFKEQ. CDR3 sequence reads: CASTLLPGGSGANVLTF. The CDR3 nucleotides are TGTGCCAGCACCCTTCTACCCGGGGGGTCTGGGGCCAACGTCCTGACTTTC.

The chain has TRBV9 and TRBJ1-6; D unresolved. The CDR3 contains 16 residues. V was pared by 0 bases and J by 9 bases, with 16 bases between. CDR1 is SGDLS, CDR2 YYNGEE, per germline. The CDR3, as DNA: TGTGCCAGCAGCGTAGAGTCAGAGTCTGCGAGTTCACCCCTCCACTTT. This gives the protein CASSVESESASSPLHF.

This clone was detected many times. This sequence joins TRBV14 and TRBJ1-6; TRBD1 matches at 8 bases. The CDR3 loop spans 13 amino acids. CDR1 is SGHDN, CDR2 FVKESK, per germline. V lost 9 bases and J lost 10; bases outside the gene matches: 8. CDR3 sequence (DNA): TGTGCCAGTGAGCTCTCAGGGGGCTCACCCCTCCACTTT. Residues: CASELSGGSPLHF.

The chain couples TRBV15 to TRBJ2-1; D possibly corresponds to TRBD1 (6 bases). CDR3 length: 16 amino acids. The ends were cut back, 1 base at V and 3 bases at J, with 13 bases in the middle. The germline gives CDR1 LNHNV, CDR2 YYDKDF (reference sequence). This CDR3 reads CATSRVTGINYNEQFF. The CDR3 nucleotides are TGTGCCACCAGCAGAGTCACAGGGATCAACTACAATGAGCAGTTCTTC.

The chain carries TRBV25-1 and TRBJ2-3, with 8 positions matching TRBD1. Per the germline V gene, CDR1 is MGHDK and CDR2 is SYGVNS. CDR3 length: 15 residues. The trim removed 6 bases at V and 2 bases at J, leaving 7 bases unmatched. CDR3 region: CASSLQGAPTDTQYF. The CDR3, as DNA: TGTGCCAGCAGCCTTCAGGGGGCCCCCACAGATACGCAGTATTTT.

The table lists this clone with a few counts. DNA of the CDR3: TGTGCCAGCAGCTTAGGAGGGGGGAACACAGATACGCAGTATTTT. As protein: CASSLGGGNTDTQYF. The V gene is TRBV7-2, the J gene TRBJ2-3, with D tentatively TRBD1 or TRBD2 (6 bases each). The CDR3 covers 15 residues. CDR1 SGHTA and CDR2 FQGNSA come from the germline V gene. V was pared by 1 base and J by 2 bases, with 10 bases between.

This clone was recorded once. The chain has TRBV5-4 and TRBJ1-5; D is unresolved. Trimming took 0 bases from V and 5 from J, leaving 6 bases between them. The germline CDR1 and CDR2 sequences are SGHNT and YYREEE (reference sequence). This CDR3 comprises 13 residues. The CDR3 DNA reads TGTGCCAGCAGCTTGGAGGCAGATCAGCCCCAGCATTTT. It specifies CASSLEADQPQHF.

The chain carries TRBV5-6 and TRBJ1-6; D uncertain. V dropped 3 bases and J dropped 1 base, with 8 bases sitting between them. The CDR3 is 15 residues long. Germline V gives CDR1 SGHDT, CDR2 YYEEEE. The CDR3 coding sequence is TGTGCCAGCAGCTCGGACGGATCCTATAATTCACCCCTCCACTTT. Protein sequence: CASSSDGSYNSPLHF.

The chain carries TRBV5-1 and TRBJ2-7; D remains unclear. This CDR3 has 13 residues. Per germline, CDR1 SGHRS and CDR2 YFSETQ. Trimming stripped 3 bases from V and 5 bases from J, with 12 bases between. The CDR3 DNA sequence: TGCGCCAGCAGCTCCATCGGTGGACACGAGCAGTACTTC. Translation gives CASSSIGGHEQYF. Filled out from reference TRBV5-1 and TRBJ2-7, the complete variable domain reads KAGVTQTPRYLIKTRGQQVTLSCSPISGHRSVSWYQQTPGQGLQFLFEYFSETQRNKGNFPGRFSGRQFSNSRSEMNVSTLELGDSALYLCASSSIGGHEQYFGPGTRLTVT.

This chain links TRBV6-1 with TRBJ2-7, with unresolved D. V was shortened by 3 bases and J by 2 bases, with 8 bases between the two germline ends. Germline-derived CDR1 and CDR2 are MNHNS and SASEGT. CDR3 size: 13 residues. The CDR3 region is CASSERPAYEQYF. The CDR3 coding sequence is TGTGCCAGCAGTGAGCGGCCCGCCTACGAGCAGTACTTC.

The V and J genes are TRBV14 and TRBJ1-6, with D unclear. The CDR3 is 11 residues long. V was pared by 9 bases and J by 7 bases, with 7 bases between. Germline V gene data show CDR1 as SGHDN and CDR2 as FVKESK. CDR3 amino acids: CAREMNSPLHF. CDR3 bases: TGTGCCAGAGAGATGAATTCACCCCTCCACTTT. Based on the CDR3 plus reference TRBV14 and TRBJ1-6, the full variable domain is EAGVTQFPSHSVIEKGQTVTLRCDPISGHDNLYWYRRVMGKEIKFLLHFVKESKQDESGMPNNRFLAERTGGTYSTLKVQPAELEDSGVYFCAREMNSPLHFGNGTRLTVT.

The chain links TRBV7-8 to TRBJ1-2; the D is unclear. Germline assignment: CDR1 SGHVS and CDR2 FQNEAQ. The CDR3 is 14 amino acids. V was clipped by 0 bases and J by 3 bases, with 8 bases between them. DNA for the CDR3: TGTGCCAGCAGCTTAGCTGGGGTCGACTATGGCTACACCTTC. It encodes CASSLAGVDYGYTF.

The V and J genes are TRBV4-2 and TRBJ2-7; weak D call: TRBD2 (6 bases). Trimming left V 0 bases short and J 2 bases short, with 11 bases between. The CDR3 sequence is 15 residues long. CDR1 is LGHNA, CDR2 YNFKEQ, per germline. CDR3 sequence (DNA): TGTGCCAGCAGCCAAGATCTCGGCGGGGCCTACGAGCAGTACTTC. As protein: CASSQDLGGAYEQYF.

This chain uses TRBV5-1 with TRBJ2-2; D possibly corresponds to TRBD2 (6 bases). CDR3 size: 13 residues. V was pared by 4 bases and J by 5 bases, with 9 bases between. Germline V lookup: CDR1 SGHRS, CDR2 YFSETQ. CDR3 sequence reads: CASSTTSTGELFF. Written as DNA, the CDR3 is TGCGCCAGCAGCACGACTAGTACCGGGGAGCTGTTTTTT.

This clone came up a few times. The V and J genes are TRBV7-8 and TRBJ2-5; D perhaps matches TRBD2 (5 bases). The germline V gene has CDR1 SGHVS and CDR2 FQNEAQ. Trimming took off 2 bases at V and 2 bases at J, with 9 bases between the two ends. The CDR3 is 14 amino acids. For the CDR3, the DNA is TGTGCCAGCAGCTTACGCGGGTTTCAAGAGACCCAGTACTTC. Translating it yields CASSLRGFQETQYF.

The chain is built from TRBV29-1 and TRBJ1-4; D may be TRBD1 (5 bases). Trimming stripped 3 bases from V and 8 bases from J, with 13 bases between. The CDR3 has 13 amino acids. CDR1 is SQVTM, CDR2 ANQGSEA, per germline. CDR3: CSVEEGSAEKLFF. CDR3 bases: TGCAGCGTTGAGGAGGGGTCGGCGGAAAAACTGTTTTTT.

This chain connects TRBV7-8 to TRBJ1-4, with 9 bases matching TRBD1. Germline V gene data show CDR1 as SGHVS and CDR2 as FQNEAQ. The CDR3 is 17 residues long. The V and J ends lost 1 base and 8 bases, in that order; junction bases with no gene match: 11. The CDR3 nucleotides read TGTGCCAGCAGCTTAGACGCAACAGGGGGCGCCGTCGAAAAACTGTTTTTT. Amino acid sequence: CASSLDATGGAVEKLFF. Together with reference TRBV7-8 and TRBJ1-4, the CDR3 gives the full variable domain: GAGVSQSPRYKVAKRGQDVALRCDPISGHVSLFWYQQALGQGPEFLTYFQNEAQLDKSGLPSDRFFAERPEGSVSTLKIQRTQQEDSAVYLCASSLDATGGAVEKLFFGSGTQLSVL.

This sequence joins TRBV6-1 and TRBJ1-5; tentatively, D is TRBD1 (5 bases). The germline CDR1 and CDR2 sequences are MNHNS and SASEGT. V lost 5 bases and J lost 4, with 9 bases in between. The CDR3 spans 13 residues. CDR3 nucleotides: TGTGCCAGCAGTAGTAAGGGGAATCAGCCCCAGCATTTT. This encodes CASSSKGNQPQHF.

The gene calls are TRBV5-1 and TRBJ2-7; D may be TRBD1 or TRBD2 (5 bases each). V dropped 0 bases and J dropped 5 bases, with 18 bases sitting between them. This CDR3 has 16 amino acids. Per germline, CDR1 SGHRS and CDR2 YFSETQ. The CDR3 sequence is CASSLGLGRIWDEQYF. The CDR3 DNA follows: TGCGCCAGCAGCTTGGGCTTGGGACGGATCTGGGACGAGCAGTACTTC. The full variable domain, rest sourced from reference TRBV5-1 and TRBJ2-7, is KAGVTQTPRYLIKTRGQQVTLSCSPISGHRSVSWYQQTPGQGLQFLFEYFSETQRNKGNFPGRFSGRQFSNSRSEMNVSTLELGDSALYLCASSLGLGRIWDEQYFGPGTRLTVT.

In the case of this clone: The same CDR3 can be traced to other DNA sequences in this sample. The V call is TRBV6-5, the J call TRBJ2-7, with D unclear. The CDR3 sequence is 12 residues long. The germline gives CDR1 MNHEY, CDR2 SVGAGI. The V and J ends lost 4 bases and 3 bases respectively, with 7 bases between them. CDR3 DNA sequence: TGTGCCAGCAGTTCCGTCAACTACGAGCAGTACTTC. This sequence encodes CASSSVNYEQYF.

The chain combines TRBV10-3 with TRBJ1-5; D perhaps matches TRBD1 (5 bases). V lost 3 bases, J lost 3 bases, and 12 bases lay in between. CDR1 is ENHRY, CDR2 SYGVKD, per germline. This CDR3 comprises 15 residues. DNA of the CDR3: TGTGCCATCAGTGAAGGGGCCACCATCAATCAGCCCCAGCATTTT. It encodes CAISEGATINQPQHF.

The genes are TRBV6-1 and TRBJ2-5; perhaps TRBD1 as D (6 bases). The CDR3 consists of 15 residues. Per germline, CDR1 MNHNS and CDR2 SASEGT. V was trimmed by 7 bases and J by 4 bases, leaving 19 bases between them. The DNA for the CDR3 is TGTGCCAGCATCCGGGACACCCGAGCCGTAGAGACCCAGTACTTC. Its translation: CASIRDTRAVETQYF.

V and J are TRBV10-3 and TRBJ1-3, with D possibly matching TRBD1 (6 bases). V dropped 6 bases and J dropped 2 bases, with 8 bases sitting between them. The germline gives CDR1 ENHRY, CDR2 SYGVKD. The CDR3 is made up of 13 amino acids. This CDR3 reads CAIRGQTGNTIYF. The CDR3, as DNA: TGTGCCATCAGGGGACAAACTGGAAACACCATATATTTT.

The chain joins TRBV29-1 to TRBJ1-2; the match to TRBD1 covers 12 bases. The germline CDR1 and CDR2 sequences are SQVTM and ANQGSEA. The CDR3 length is 16 residues. V was clipped by 4 bases and J by 3 bases; unmatched bases: 9. CDR3 protein: CSVVPWDRGRDYGYTF. DNA for the CDR3: TGCAGCGTTGTCCCCTGGGACAGGGGGCGCGACTATGGCTACACCTTC.

The J gene is TRBJ1-4, the V gene TRBV23-1; the D is unclear. TRBV23-1 is assigned to the ORF class and has an uncertain function. The CDR3 spans 13 residues. Trimming stripped 2 bases from V and 8 bases from J, with 9 bases between. The CDR3 sequence is CASSQGLREKLFF. The CDR3 DNA sequence: TGCGCCAGCAGTCAAGGTCTTCGGGAAAAACTGTTTTTT.

J is TRBJ2-1 and V is TRBV10-2, with D perhaps TRBD2 (7 bases). Germline CDR1 and CDR2: WSHSY and SAAADI. V lost 8 bases, J lost 12 bases, and 17 bases lay in between. The CDR3 extends over 12 amino acids. The CDR3 sequence: CASAEGEGRQFF. The CDR3 DNA sequence: TGCGCCAGCGCGGAGGGGGAGGGGAGGCAGTTCTTC.

The chain combines TRBV6-1 with TRBJ2-6; unclear D gene. Germline CDR1 is MNHNS and CDR2 is SASEGT. V lost 7 bases and J lost 4, with 2 bases in between. The CDR3 is 11 amino acids. CDR3 residues: CASTGANVLTF. The CDR3 bases are TGTGCCAGCACGGGGGCCAACGTCCTGACTTTC.